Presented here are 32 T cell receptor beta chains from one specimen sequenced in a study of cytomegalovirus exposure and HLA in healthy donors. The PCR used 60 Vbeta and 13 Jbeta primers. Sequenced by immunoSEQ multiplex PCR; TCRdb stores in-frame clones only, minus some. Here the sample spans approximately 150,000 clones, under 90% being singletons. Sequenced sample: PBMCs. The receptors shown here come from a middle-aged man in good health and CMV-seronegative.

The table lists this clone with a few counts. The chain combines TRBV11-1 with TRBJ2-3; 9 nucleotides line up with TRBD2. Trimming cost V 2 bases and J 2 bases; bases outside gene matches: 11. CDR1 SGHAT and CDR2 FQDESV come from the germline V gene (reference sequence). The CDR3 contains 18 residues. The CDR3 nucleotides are TGTGCCAGCAGCTTAAGAGCGGGGGGCTTTATAGTCACAGATACGCAGTATTTT. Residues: CASSLRAGGFIVTDTQYF.

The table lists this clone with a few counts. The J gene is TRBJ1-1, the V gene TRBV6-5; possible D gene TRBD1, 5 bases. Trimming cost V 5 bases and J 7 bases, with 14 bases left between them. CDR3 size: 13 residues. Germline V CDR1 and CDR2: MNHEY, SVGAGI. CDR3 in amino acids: CASSERQSVEAFF. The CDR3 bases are TGTGCCAGCAGTGAACGACAGAGTGTTGAAGCTTTCTTT.

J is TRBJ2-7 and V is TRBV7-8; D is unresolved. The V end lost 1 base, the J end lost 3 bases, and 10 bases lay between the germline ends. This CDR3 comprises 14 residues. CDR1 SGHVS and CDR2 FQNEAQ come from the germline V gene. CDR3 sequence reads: CASSLVRSGYEQYF. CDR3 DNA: TGTGCCAGCAGCTTAGTCCGCTCGGGCTACGAGCAGTACTTC. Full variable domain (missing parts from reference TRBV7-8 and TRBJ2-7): GAGVSQSPRYKVAKRGQDVALRCDPISGHVSLFWYQQALGQGPEFLTYFQNEAQLDKSGLPSDRFFAERPEGSVSTLKIQRTQQEDSAVYLCASSLVRSGYEQYFGPGTRLTVT.

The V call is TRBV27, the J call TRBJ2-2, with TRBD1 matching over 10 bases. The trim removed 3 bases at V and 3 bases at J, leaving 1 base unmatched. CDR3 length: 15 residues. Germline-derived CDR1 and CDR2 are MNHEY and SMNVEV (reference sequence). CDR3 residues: CASSFGQGDTGELFF. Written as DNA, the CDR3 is TGTGCCAGCAGTTTCGGACAGGGGGACACCGGGGAGCTGTTTTTT.

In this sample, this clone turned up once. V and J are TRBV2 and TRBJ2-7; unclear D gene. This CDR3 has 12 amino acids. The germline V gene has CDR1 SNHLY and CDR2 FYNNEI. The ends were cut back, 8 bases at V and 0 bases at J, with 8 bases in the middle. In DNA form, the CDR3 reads TGTGCCAGCGAGCAGGACTCCTACGAGCAGTACTTC. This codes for CASEQDSYEQYF.

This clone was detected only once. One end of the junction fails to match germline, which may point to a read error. The CDR3 nucleotides are TGTGCCAGCTTACCAGGACTCGCTAGCACAGATACGCAGTATTTT. Protein: CASLPGLASTDTQYF. The V and J genes are TRBV18 and TRBJ2-3, with D possibly TRBD2 on 5 matching bases. CDR3 length: 15 amino acids. The germline gives CDR1 KGHSH, CDR2 LQKENI.

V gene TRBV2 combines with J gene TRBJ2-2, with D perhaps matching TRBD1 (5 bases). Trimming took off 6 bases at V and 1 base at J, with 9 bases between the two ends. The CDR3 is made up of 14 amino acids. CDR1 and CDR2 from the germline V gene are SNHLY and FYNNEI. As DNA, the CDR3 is TGTGCCAGCAGGGCCGACAGGAACACCGGGGAGCTGTTTTTT. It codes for CASRADRNTGELFF. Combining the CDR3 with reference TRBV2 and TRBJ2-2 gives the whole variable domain EPEVTQTPSHQVTQMGQEVILRCVPISNHLYFYWYRQILGQKVEFLVSFYNNEISEKSEIFDDQFSVERPDGSNFTLKIRSTKLEDSAMYFCASRADRNTGELFFGEGSRLTVL.

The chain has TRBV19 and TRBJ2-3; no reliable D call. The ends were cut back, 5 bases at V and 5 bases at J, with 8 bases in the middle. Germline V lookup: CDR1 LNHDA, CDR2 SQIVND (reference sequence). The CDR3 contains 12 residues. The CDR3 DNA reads TGTGCCAGTAGTGCGTCATTAGATACGCAGTATTTT. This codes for CASSASLDTQYF.

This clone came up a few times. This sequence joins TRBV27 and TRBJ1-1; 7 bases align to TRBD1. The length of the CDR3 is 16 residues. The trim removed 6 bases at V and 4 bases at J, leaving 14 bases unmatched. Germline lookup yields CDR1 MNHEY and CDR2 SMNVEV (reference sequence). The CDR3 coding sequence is TGTGCCAGCAGCTCACAATCGACAGGGTGGAGCACTGAAGCTTTCTTT. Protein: CASSSQSTGWSTEAFF.

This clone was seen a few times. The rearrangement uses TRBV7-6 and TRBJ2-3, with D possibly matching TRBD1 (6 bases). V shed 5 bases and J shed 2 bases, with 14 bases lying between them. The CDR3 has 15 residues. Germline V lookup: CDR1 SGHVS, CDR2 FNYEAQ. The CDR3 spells CASSRDQGNTDTQYF. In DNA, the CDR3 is TGTGCCAGCAGCCGGGACCAGGGGAACACAGATACGCAGTATTTT.

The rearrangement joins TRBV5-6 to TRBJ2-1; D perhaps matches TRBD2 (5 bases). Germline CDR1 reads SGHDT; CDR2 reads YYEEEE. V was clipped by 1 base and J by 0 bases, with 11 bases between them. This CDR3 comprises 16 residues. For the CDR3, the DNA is TGTGCCAGCAGCTTGAACTGGGCGGGCTCCTACAATGAGCAGTTCTTC. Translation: CASSLNWAGSYNEQFF.

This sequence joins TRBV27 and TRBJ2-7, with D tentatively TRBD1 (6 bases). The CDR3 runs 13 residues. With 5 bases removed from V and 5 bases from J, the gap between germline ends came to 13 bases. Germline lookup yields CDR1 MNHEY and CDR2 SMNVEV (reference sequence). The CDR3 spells CASSRQEGDEQYF. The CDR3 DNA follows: TGTGCCAGCAGTAGACAGGAAGGCGACGAGCAGTACTTC.

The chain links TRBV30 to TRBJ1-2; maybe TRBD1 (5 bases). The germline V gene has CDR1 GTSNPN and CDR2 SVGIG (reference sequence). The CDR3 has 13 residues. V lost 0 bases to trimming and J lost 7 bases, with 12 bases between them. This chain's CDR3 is CAWSVLRGSGYTF. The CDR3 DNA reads TGTGCCTGGAGTGTACTAAGGGGAAGTGGCTACACCTTC.

This CDR3 is CASSQVDREIYEQYF. The CDR3, as DNA: TGCGCCAGCAGCCAAGTTGACAGGGAGATCTACGAGCAGTACTTC. The genes are TRBV4-1 and TRBJ2-7, with TRBD1 matching 7 bases. CDR3 size: 15 residues. V lost 1 base to trimming and J lost 3 bases; unmatched junction nucleotides: 6. The germline V gene has CDR1 MGHRA and CDR2 YSYEKL.

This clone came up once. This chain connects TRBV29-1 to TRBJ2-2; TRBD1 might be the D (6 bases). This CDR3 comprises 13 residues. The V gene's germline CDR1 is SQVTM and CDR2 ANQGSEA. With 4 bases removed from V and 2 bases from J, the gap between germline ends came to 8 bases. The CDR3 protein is CSVGQANTGELFF. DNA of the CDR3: TGCAGCGTTGGACAGGCAAACACCGGGGAGCTGTTTTTT.

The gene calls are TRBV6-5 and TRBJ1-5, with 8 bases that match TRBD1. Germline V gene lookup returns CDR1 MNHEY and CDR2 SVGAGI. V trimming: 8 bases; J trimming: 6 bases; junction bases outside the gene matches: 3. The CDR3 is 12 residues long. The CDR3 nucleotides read TGTGCCAGCCGACAGGGGACTCAGCCCCAGCATTTT. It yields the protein CASRQGTQPQHF.

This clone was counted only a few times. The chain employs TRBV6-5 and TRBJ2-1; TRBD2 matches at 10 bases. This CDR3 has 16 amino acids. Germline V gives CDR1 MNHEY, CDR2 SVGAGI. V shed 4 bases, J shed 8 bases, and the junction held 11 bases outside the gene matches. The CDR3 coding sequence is TGTGCCAGCAGTTTCATCACTAGCGGGGTTAGAGATGAGCAGTTCTTC. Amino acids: CASSFITSGVRDEQFF.

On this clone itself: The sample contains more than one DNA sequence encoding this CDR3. CDR3 loop: CASSLEGAGADTQYF. CDR3 in DNA: TGTGCCAGCAGCTTAGAAGGGGCAGGGGCAGATACGCAGTATTTT. The chain is built from TRBV7-9 and TRBJ2-3; maybe TRBD1 (6 bases). V gave up 1 base and J gave up 4 bases, with 12 bases separating them. CDR1 and CDR2 (germline): SEHNR, FQNEAQ (reference sequence). CDR3 length: 15 amino acids.

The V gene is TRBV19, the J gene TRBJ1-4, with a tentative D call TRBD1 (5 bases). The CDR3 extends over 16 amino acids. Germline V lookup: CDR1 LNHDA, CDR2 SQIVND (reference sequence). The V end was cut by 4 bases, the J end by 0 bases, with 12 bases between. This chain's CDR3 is CASSTRDSSTNEKLFF. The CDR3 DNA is TGTGCCAGTAGTACGAGGGACTCATCAACTAATGAAAAACTGTTTTTT.

The CDR3 sequence: CASSAGDGGTKNTEAFF. CDR3 bases: TGTGCCAGCAGCGCCGGAGACGGGGGTACAAAGAACACTGAAGCTTTCTTT. The chain recombines TRBV14 with TRBJ1-1; D may be TRBD1 (5 bases). Germline V gene sequence: CDR1 SGHDN, CDR2 FVKESK. V lost 5 bases, J lost 1 base, and 20 bases lay in between. The CDR3 is made up of 17 amino acids.

The CDR3: CASSFGWARYNSPLHF. The CDR3 DNA is TGTGCCAGCAGCTTCGGTTGGGCCCGCTATAATTCACCCCTCCACTTT. The chain is built from TRBV11-2 and TRBJ1-6, with no clear D. The V end was cut by 3 bases, the J end by 3 bases, with 12 bases between. The germline V gene has CDR1 SGHAT and CDR2 FQNNGV. The CDR3 consists of 16 residues.

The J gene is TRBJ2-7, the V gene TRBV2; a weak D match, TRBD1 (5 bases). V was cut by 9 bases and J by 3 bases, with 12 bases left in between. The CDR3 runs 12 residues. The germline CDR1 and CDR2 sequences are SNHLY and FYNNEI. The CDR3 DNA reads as TGTGCCAGGTCGACAGAACGCTACGAGCAGTACTTC. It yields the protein CARSTERYEQYF.

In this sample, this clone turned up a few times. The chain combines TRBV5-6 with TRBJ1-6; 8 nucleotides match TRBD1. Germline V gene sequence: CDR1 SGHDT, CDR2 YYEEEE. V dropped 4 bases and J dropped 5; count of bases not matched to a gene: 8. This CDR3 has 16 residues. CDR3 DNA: TGTGCCAGCAGCCTTGCGACAGGGGACAATAATTCACCCCTCCACTTT. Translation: CASSLATGDNNSPLHF.

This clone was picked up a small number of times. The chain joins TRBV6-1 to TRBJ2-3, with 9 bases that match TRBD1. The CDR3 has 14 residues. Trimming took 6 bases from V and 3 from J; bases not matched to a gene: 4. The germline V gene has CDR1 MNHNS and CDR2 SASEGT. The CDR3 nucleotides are TGTGCCAGCAGCCCGACAGGGGGGACAGATACGCAGTATTTT. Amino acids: CASSPTGGTDTQYF.

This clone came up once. The CDR3 loop reads CASSGGGGTQYF. CDR3 bases: TGTGCCAGCAGCGGGGGAGGTGGGACCCAGTACTTC. This sequence joins TRBV28 and TRBJ2-5; D is perhaps TRBD2 (6 bases). Trimming pared 6 bases from V and 7 bases from J, leaving 12 bases between. This CDR3 is 12 amino acids long. CDR1 is MDHEN, CDR2 SYDVKM, per germline.

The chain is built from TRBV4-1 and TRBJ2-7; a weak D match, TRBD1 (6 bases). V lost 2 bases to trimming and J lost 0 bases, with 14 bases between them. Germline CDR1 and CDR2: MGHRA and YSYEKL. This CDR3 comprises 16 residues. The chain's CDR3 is CASSQTTGQSSYEQYF. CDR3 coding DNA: TGCGCCAGCAGCCAAACGACGGGACAAAGCTCCTACGAGCAGTACTTC.

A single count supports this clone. The CDR3 nucleotides are TGTGCCTGGGATATAGCGGGGGTCGAGCAGTACTTC. As protein: CAWDIAGVEQYF. The chain joins TRBV30 to TRBJ2-5; 9 bases are a match to TRBD2. The DNA matches TRBJ2-7 better at its end, which makes the J call doubtful. Germline V gives CDR1 GTSNPN, CDR2 SVGIG (reference sequence). This CDR3 is built from 12 residues.

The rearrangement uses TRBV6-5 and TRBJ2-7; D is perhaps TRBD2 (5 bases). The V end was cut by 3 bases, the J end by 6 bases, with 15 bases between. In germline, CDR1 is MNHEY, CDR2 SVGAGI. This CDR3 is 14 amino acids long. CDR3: CASSYGQLGGEQYF. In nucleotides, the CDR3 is TGTGCCAGCAGTTATGGCCAGCTAGGAGGCGAGCAGTACTTC.

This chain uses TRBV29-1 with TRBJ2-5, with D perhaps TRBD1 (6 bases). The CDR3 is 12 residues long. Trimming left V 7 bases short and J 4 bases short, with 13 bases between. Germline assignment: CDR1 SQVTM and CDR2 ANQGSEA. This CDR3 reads CSENRVGETQYF. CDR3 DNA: TGCAGCGAGAACAGGGTTGGAGAGACCCAGTACTTC.

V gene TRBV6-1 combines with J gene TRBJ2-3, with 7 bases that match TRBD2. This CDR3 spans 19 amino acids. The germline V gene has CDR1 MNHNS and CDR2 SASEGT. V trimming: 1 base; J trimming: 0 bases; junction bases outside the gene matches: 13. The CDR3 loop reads CASSEEWLAEGFSTDTQYF. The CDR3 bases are TGTGCCAGCAGTGAAGAATGGCTAGCGGAGGGGTTTAGCACAGATACGCAGTATTTT.

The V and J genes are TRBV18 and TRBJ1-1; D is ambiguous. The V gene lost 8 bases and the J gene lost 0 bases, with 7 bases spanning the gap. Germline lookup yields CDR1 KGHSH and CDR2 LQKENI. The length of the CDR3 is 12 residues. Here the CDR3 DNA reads TGTGCCAGCCAGAACATGAACACTGAAGCTTTCTTT. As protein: CASQNMNTEAFF.

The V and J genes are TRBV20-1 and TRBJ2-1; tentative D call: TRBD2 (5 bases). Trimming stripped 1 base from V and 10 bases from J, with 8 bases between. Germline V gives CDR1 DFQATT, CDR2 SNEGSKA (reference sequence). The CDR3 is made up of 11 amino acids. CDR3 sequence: CSARAEGEQFF. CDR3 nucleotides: TGCAGTGCTAGAGCCGAGGGAGAGCAGTTCTTC.